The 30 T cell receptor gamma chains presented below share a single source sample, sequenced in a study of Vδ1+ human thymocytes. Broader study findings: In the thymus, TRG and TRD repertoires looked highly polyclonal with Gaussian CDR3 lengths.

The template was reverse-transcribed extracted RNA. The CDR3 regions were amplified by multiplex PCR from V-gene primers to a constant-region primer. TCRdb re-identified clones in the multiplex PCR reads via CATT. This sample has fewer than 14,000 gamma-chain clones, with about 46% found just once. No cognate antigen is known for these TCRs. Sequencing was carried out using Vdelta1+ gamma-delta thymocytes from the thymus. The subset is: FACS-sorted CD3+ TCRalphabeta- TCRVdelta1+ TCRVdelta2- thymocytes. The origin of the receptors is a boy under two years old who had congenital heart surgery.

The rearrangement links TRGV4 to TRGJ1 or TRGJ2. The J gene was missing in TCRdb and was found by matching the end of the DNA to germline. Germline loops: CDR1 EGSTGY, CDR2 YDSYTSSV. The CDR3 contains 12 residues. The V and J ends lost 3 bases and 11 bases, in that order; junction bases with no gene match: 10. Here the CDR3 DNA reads TGTGCCACCTGGGATTCAGGTAGGGAGAAACTCTTT. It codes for CATWDSGREKLF.

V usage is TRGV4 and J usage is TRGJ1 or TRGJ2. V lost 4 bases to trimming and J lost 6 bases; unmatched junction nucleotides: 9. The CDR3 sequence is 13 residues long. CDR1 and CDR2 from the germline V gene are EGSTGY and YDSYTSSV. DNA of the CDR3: TGTGCCACCTGGGAGGACCTCGGTTATAAGAAACTCTTT. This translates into CATWEDLGYKKLF.

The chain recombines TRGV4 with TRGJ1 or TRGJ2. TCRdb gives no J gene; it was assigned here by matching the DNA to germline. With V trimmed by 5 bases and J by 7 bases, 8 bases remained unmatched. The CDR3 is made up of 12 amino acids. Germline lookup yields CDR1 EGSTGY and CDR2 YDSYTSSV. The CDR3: CATWGWKYKKLF. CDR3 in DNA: TGTGCCACCTGGGGATGGAAGTATAAGAAACTCTTT.

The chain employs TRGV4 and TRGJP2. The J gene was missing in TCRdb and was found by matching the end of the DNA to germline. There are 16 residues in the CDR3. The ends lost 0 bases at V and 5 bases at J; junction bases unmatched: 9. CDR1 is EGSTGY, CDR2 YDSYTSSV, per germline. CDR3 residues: CATWDGPSMSDWIKTF. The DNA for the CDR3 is TGTGCCACCTGGGATGGGCCTAGTATGAGTGATTGGATCAAGACGTTT.

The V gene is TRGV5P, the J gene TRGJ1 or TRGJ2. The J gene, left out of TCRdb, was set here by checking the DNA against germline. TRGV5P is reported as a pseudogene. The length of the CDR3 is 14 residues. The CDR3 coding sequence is TGTGCCACCTGGGGAGAACCCCGTTGGGGTAAGAAACTCTTT. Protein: CATWGEPRWGKKLF.

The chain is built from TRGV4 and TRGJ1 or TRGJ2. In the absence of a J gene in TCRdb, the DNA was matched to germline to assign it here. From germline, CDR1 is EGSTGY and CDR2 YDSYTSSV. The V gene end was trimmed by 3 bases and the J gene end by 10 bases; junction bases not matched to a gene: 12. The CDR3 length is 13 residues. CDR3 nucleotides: TGTGCCACCTGGGATCCCTTTTATCTCAAGAAACTCTTT. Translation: CATWDPFYLKKLF.

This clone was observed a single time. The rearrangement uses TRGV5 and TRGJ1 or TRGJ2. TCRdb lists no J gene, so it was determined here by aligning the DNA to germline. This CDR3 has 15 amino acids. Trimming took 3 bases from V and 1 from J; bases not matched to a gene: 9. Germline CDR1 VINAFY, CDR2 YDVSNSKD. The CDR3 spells CATWDGWLNYYKKLF. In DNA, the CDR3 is TGTGCCACCTGGGACGGATGGTTAAATTATTATAAGAAACTCTTT.

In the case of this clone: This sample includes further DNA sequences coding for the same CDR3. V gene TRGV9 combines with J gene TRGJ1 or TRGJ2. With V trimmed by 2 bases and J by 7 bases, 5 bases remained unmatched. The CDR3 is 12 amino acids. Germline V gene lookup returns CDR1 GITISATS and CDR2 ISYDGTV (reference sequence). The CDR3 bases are TGTGCCTTGTGGGAGGCCGACTATAAGAAACTCTTT. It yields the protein CALWEADYKKLF.

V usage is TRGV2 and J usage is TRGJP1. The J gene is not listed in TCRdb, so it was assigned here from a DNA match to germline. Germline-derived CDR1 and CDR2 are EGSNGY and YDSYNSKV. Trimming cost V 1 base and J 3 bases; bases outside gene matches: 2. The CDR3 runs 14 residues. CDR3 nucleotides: TGTGCCACCTGGGACGGCTCCACTGGTTGGTTCAAGATATTT. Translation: CATWDGSTGWFKIF.

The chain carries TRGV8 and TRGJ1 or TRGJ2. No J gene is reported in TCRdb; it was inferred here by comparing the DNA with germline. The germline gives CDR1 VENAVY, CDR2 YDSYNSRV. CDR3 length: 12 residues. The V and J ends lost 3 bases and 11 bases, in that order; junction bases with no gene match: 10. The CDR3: CATWDRYLEKLF. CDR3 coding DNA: TGTGCCACCTGGGATCGGTATTTGGAGAAACTCTTT.

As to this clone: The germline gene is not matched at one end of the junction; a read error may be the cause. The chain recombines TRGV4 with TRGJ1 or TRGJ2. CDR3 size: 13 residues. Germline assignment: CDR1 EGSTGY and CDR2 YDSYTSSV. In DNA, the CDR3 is TGTGCCACCTGGGATAAGGTCCCATATAAGAAACTCTTC. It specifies CATWDKVPYKKLF.

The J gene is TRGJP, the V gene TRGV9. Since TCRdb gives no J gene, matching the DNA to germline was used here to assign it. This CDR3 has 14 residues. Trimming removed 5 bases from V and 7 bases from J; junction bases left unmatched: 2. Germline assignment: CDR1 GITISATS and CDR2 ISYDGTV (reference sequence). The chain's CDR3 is CALWGELGKKIKVF. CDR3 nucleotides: TGTGCCTTGTGGGGTGAGTTGGGCAAAAAAATCAAGGTATTT.

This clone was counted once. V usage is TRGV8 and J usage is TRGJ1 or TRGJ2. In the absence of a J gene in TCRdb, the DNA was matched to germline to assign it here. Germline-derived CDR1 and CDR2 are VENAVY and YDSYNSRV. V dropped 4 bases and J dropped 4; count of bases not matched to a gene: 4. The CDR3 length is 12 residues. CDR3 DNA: TGTGCCACCTGGGACATCTATTATAAGAAACTCTTT. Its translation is CATWDIYYKKLF.

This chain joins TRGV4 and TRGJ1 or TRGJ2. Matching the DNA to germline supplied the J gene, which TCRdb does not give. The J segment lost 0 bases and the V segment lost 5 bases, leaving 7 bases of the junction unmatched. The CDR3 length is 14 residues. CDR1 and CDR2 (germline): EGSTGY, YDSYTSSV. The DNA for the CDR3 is TGTGCCACCTGGGGGCCCCAGAATTATTATAAGAAACTCTTT. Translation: CATWGPQNYYKKLF.

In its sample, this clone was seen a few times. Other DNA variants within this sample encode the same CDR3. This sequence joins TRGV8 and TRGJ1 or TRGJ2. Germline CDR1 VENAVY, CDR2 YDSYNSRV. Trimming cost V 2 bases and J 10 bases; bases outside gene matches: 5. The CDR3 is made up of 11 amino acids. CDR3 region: CATWDKGKKLF. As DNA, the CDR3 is TGTGCCACCTGGGATAAGGGAAAGAAACTCTTT.

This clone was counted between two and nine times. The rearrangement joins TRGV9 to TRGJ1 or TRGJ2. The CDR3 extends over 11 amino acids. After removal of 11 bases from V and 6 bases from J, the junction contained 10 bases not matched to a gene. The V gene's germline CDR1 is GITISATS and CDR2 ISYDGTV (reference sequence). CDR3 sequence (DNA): TGTGCCTGGGGGGTTGGTTATAAGAAACTCTTT. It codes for CAWGVGYKKLF.

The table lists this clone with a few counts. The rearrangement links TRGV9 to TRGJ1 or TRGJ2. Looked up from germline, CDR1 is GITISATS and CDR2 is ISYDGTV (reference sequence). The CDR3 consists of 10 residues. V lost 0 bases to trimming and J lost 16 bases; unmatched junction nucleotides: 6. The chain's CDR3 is CALWEVGFLF. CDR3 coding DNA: TGTGCCTTGTGGGAGGTGGGTTTTCTCTTT.

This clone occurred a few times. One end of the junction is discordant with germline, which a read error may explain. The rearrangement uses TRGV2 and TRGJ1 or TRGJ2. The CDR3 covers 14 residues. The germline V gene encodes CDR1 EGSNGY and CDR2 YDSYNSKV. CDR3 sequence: CATWDPVVCYKELF. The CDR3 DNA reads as TGTGCCACCTGGGACCCCGTCGTTTGTTATAAGGAACTCTTT.

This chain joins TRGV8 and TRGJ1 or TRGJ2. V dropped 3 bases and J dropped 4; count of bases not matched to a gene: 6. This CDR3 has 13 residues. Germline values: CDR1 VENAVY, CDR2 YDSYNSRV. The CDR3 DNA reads TGTGCCACCTGGGATCCAGCCTATTATAAGAAACTCTTT. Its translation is CATWDPAYYKKLF.

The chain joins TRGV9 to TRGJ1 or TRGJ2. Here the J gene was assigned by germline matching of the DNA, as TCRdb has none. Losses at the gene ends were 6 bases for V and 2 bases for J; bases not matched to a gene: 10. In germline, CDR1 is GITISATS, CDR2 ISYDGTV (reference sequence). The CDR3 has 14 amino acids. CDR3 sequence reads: CALWRPPDYYKKLF. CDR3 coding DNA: TGTGCCTTGTGGAGGCCCCCGGATTATTATAAGAAACTCTTT.

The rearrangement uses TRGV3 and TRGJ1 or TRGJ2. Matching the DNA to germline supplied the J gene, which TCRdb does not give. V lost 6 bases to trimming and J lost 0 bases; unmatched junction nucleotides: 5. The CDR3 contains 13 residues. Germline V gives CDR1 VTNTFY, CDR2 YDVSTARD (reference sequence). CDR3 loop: CATWFQNYYKKLF. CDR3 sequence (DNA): TGTGCCACCTGGTTCCAGAATTATTATAAGAAACTCTTT.

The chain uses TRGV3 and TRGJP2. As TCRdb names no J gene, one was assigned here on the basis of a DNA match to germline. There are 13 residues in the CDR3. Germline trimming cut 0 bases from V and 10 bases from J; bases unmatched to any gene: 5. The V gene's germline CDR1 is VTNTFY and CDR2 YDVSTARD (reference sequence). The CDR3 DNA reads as TGTGCCACCTGGGACAGGCTTCGTTGGATCAAGACGTTT. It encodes CATWDRLRWIKTF.

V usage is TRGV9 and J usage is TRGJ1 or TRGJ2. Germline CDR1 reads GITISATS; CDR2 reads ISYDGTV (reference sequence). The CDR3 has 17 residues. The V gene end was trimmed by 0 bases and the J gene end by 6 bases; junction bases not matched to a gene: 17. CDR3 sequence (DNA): TGTGCCTTGTGGGAGGTGCTAAGTCCTCTAGTGGGTTATAAGAAACTCTTT. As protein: CALWEVLSPLVGYKKLF.

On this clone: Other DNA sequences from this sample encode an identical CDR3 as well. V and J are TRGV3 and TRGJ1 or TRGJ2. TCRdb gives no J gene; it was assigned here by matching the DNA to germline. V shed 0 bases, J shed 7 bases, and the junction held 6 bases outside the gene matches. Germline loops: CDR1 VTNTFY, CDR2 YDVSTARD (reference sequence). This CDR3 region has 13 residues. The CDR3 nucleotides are TGTGCCACCTGGGACAGGCCGCCCTATAAGAAACTCTTT. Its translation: CATWDRPPYKKLF.

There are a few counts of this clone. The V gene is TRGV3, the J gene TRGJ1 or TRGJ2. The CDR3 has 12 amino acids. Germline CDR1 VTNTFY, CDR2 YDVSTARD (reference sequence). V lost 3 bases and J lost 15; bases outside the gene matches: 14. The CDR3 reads CATWDDLCRPLF. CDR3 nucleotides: TGTGCCACCTGGGACGACCTTTGTAGACCACTCTTT.

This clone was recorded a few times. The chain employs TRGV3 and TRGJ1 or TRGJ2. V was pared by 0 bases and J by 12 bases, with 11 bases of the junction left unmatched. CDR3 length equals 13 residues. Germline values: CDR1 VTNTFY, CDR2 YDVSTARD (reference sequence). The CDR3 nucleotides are TGTGCCACCTGGGACAGGCCCCGAGGGGGGAAACTCTTT. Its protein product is CATWDRPRGGKLF.

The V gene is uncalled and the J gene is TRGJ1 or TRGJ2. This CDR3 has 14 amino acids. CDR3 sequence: CATFDMLHDYKKLF. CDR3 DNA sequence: TGTGCCACCTTTGACATGCTCCACGATTATAAGAAACTCTTT.

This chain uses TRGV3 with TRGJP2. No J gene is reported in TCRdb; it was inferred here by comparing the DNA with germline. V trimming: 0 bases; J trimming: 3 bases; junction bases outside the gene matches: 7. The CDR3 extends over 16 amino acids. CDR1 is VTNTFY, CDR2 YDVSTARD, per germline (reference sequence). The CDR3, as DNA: TGTGCCACCTGGGACAGGCCGGAAGGTAGTGATTGGATCAAGACGTTT. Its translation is CATWDRPEGSDWIKTF.

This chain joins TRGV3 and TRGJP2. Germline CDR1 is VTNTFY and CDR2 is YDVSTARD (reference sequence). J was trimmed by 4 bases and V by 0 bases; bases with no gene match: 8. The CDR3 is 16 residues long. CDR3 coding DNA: TGTGCCACCTGGGACAGGCAAACTTCTAGTGATTGGATCAAGACGTTT. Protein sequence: CATWDRQTSSDWIKTF.

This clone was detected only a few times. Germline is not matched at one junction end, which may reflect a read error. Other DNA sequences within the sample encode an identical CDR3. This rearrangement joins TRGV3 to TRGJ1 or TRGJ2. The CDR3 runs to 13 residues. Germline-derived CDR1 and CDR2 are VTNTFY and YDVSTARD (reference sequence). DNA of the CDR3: TGCGCCACCTGGGACAGGCCATGTTATAAGAAACTCTTT. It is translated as CATWDRPCYKKLF.